The rows below give T cell receptor beta chains drawn from one sample of a study of identical twins. MiXCR, applied by TCRdb to the 5' RACE reads, yields one record per CDR3 protein. The sample yields about 890,000 distinct CDR3 sequences, 9% to 15% seen once. These data are also associated with another study on yellow fever vaccine responses in identical twins.

Sequenced: PBMCs. The receptors shown here come from a woman under 30 in good health. The CDR3 runs from the conserved cysteine through the conserved F or W. A D gene is named only where the DNA matches it firmly. Size is omitted from some rows. Given values are once, few, many or a class for expanded clones.

d_gene: NA; abundance: few; j_gene: TRBJ1-2; v_gene: TRBV7-9; CDR3aa: CASSLGPSRGYGYTF; CDR3nt: TGTGCCAGCAGCCTCGGGCCCTCCAGGGGATATGGCTACACCTTC
d_gene: TRBD1; abundance: few; j_gene: TRBJ1-1; v_gene: TRBV5-6; CDR3aa: CASSPTGALNTEAFF; CDR3nt: TGTGCCAGCAGCCCAACAGGGGCCCTGAACACTGAAGCTTTCTTT
d_gene: NA; abundance: NA; j_gene: TRBJ2-2; v_gene: TRBV28; CDR3aa: CASSFSVDRKADGELFF; CDR3nt: TGTGCCAGCAGTTTTTCGGTCGACAGGAAGGCCGACGGGGAGCTGTTTTTT
d_gene: TRBD2; abundance: many; j_gene: TRBJ2-3; v_gene: TRBV5-1; CDR3aa: CASSLGQLAGGGRTDTQYF; CDR3nt: TGCGCCAGCAGCTTGGGCCAACTAGCGGGAGGAGGCCGCACAGATACGCAGTATTTT
d_gene: TRBD2; abundance: NA; j_gene: TRBJ2-1; v_gene: TRBV18; CDR3aa: CASSHAWGAGVLNEQFF; CDR3nt: TGTGCCAGCTCCCATGCGTGGGGAGCGGGAGTTTTGAATGAGCAGTTCTTC
d_gene: NA; abundance: many; j_gene: TRBJ2-1; v_gene: TRBV4-1; CDR3aa: CASSQGVYNEQFF; CDR3nt: TGCGCCAGCAGCCAGGGTGTCTACAATGAGCAGTTCTTC
d_gene: TRBD1; abundance: NA; j_gene: TRBJ2-1; v_gene: TRBV7-8; CDR3aa: CASSPKTGGPAGEQFF; CDR3nt: TGTGCCAGCAGCCCCAAAACAGGGGGACCTGCCGGTGAGCAGTTCTTC
d_gene: TRBD1; abundance: many; j_gene: TRBJ2-1; v_gene: TRBV7-9; CDR3aa: CASSPDRGYNEQFF; CDR3nt: TGTGCCAGCAGCCCCGACAGGGGGTACAATGAGCAGTTCTTC
d_gene: TRBD1; abundance: few; j_gene: TRBJ2-1; v_gene: TRBV7-9; CDR3aa: CASSLDRGGYYEQFF; CDR3nt: TGTGCCAGCAGCTTGGACAGGGGGGGTTATTATGAGCAGTTCTTC
d_gene: NA; abundance: few; j_gene: TRBJ2-2; v_gene: TRBV11-2; CDR3aa: CASSLVLETGELFF; CDR3nt: TGTGCCAGCAGCTTAGTCCTGGAGACCGGGGAGCTGTTTTTT
d_gene: NA; abundance: NA; j_gene: TRBJ2-7; v_gene: TRBV2; CDR3aa: CASRTEQTRLYEQYF; CDR3nt: TGTGCCAGCCGGACAGAGCAGACTAGACTCTACGAGCAGTACTTC
d_gene: NA; abundance: NA; j_gene: TRBJ2-5; v_gene: TRBV18; CDR3aa: CASSPIRDSQETQYF; CDR3nt: TGTGCCAGCTCACCCATTCGAGACAGCCAAGAGACCCAGTACTTC
d_gene: NA; abundance: few; j_gene: TRBJ1-6; v_gene: TRBV6-5; CDR3aa: CATSGGESTSLYNSPLHF; CDR3nt: TGTGCCACCTCTGGAGGGGAAAGTACCTCACTTTATAATTCACCCCTCCACTTT
d_gene: TRBD2; abundance: NA; j_gene: TRBJ2-3; v_gene: TRBV20-1; CDR3aa: CSAQSYPSGGTDTQYF; CDR3nt: TGCAGTGCCCAATCCTATCCTAGCGGGGGCACAGATACGCAGTATTTT
d_gene: NA; abundance: few; j_gene: TRBJ1-1; v_gene: TRBV6-1; CDR3aa: CASSPQGGATGEAFF; CDR3nt: TGTGCCAGCAGCCCGCAGGGTGGGGCAACGGGAGAAGCTTTCTTT
d_gene: NA; abundance: NA; j_gene: TRBJ1-2; v_gene: TRBV6-5; CDR3aa: CASSYGAPANYGYTF; CDR3nt: TGTGCCAGCAGTTACGGCGCGCCCGCTAACTATGGCTACACCTTC
d_gene: TRBD2; abundance: few; j_gene: TRBJ2-7; v_gene: TRBV5-1; CDR3aa: CASSLEGLAGVNSYEQYF; CDR3nt: TGCGCCAGCAGCTTGGAGGGACTAGCGGGAGTTAATTCCTACGAGCAGTACTTC
d_gene: NA; abundance: few; j_gene: TRBJ2-2; v_gene: TRBV11-2; CDR3aa: CASSARGIAVNTGELFF; CDR3nt: TGTGCCAGCAGCGCCCGAGGGATAGCGGTTAACACCGGGGAGCTGTTTTTT
d_gene: TRBD1; abundance: many; j_gene: TRBJ2-5; v_gene: TRBV10-3; CDR3aa: CATTLGTGAETQYF; CDR3nt: TGTGCCACCACCCTCGGGACAGGGGCAGAGACCCAGTACTTC
d_gene: NA; abundance: few; j_gene: TRBJ1-2; v_gene: TRBV12-3/TRBV12-4; CDR3aa: CASSWGTSNYGYTF; CDR3nt: TGTGCCAGCAGCTGGGGGACATCTAACTATGGCTACACCTTC
d_gene: NA; abundance: NA; j_gene: TRBJ2-2; v_gene: TRBV6-1; CDR3aa: CASKRTGIGTGELFF; CDR3nt: TGTGCCAGCAAGAGAACAGGGATCGGAACCGGGGAGCTGTTTTTT
d_gene: NA; abundance: NA; j_gene: TRBJ1-1; v_gene: TRBV6-1; CDR3aa: CASTQMVAEAFF; CDR3nt: TGTGCCAGCACCCAGATGGTGGCTGAAGCTTTCTTT
d_gene: NA; abundance: few; j_gene: TRBJ2-1; v_gene: TRBV28; CDR3aa: CASSPPRLDFHEQFF; CDR3nt: TGTGCCAGCAGCCCGCCCAGGTTGGATTTCCATGAGCAGTTCTTC
d_gene: NA; abundance: NA; j_gene: TRBJ2-7; v_gene: TRBV27; CDR3aa: CASSSQRRAYEQYF; CDR3nt: TGTGCCAGCAGTAGCCAAAGGAGAGCCTACGAGCAGTACTTC
d_gene: TRBD1; abundance: NA; j_gene: TRBJ1-5; v_gene: TRBV12-3/TRBV12-4; CDR3aa: CASSSGQGALNQPQHF; CDR3nt: TGTGCCAGCAGTTCCGGACAGGGGGCCCTCAATCAGCCCCAGCATTTT
d_gene: NA; abundance: few; j_gene: TRBJ1-2; v_gene: TRBV10-3; CDR3aa: CAYRTGNYGYTF; CDR3nt: TGTGCCTACCGCACAGGGAACTATGGCTACACCTTC
d_gene: NA; abundance: NA; j_gene: TRBJ1-1; v_gene: TRBV29-1; CDR3aa: CSVEDLIRRQILNTEAFF; CDR3nt: TGCAGCGTTGAAGATCTTATCAGAAGACAAATTTTAAACACTGAAGCTTTCTTT
d_gene: TRBD1; abundance: few; j_gene: TRBJ1-1; v_gene: TRBV12-5; CDR3aa: CASAPVADRVTEAFF; CDR3nt: TGTGCTAGTGCCCCCGTAGCGGACAGGGTCACTGAAGCTTTCTTT
d_gene: TRBD2; abundance: NA; j_gene: TRBJ2-2; v_gene: TRBV11-2; CDR3aa: CASNGLAVNTGELFF; CDR3nt: TGTGCCAGCAACGGACTAGCGGTTAACACCGGGGAGCTGTTTTTT
d_gene: NA; abundance: NA; j_gene: TRBJ1-6; v_gene: TRBV5-5; CDR3aa: CASSLVQDFNSPLHF; CDR3nt: TGTGCCAGCAGCTTGGTACAGGATTTTAATTCACCCCTCCACTTT
d_gene: NA; abundance: NA; j_gene: TRBJ2-7; v_gene: TRBV28; CDR3aa: CASRSRIYEQYF; CDR3nt: TGTGCCAGCAGGTCGCGGATCTACGAGCAGTACTTC
d_gene: TRBD2; abundance: NA; j_gene: TRBJ2-1; v_gene: TRBV20-1; CDR3aa: CCARSGGLSSYNEQFF; CDR3nt: TGCTGTGCCCGTAGCGGGGGGCTAAGCTCCTACAATGAGCAGTTCTTC
d_gene: NA; abundance: NA; j_gene: TRBJ1-1; v_gene: TRBV10-3; CDR3aa: CAISESGTRSTEAFF; CDR3nt: TGTGCCATCAGTGAATCCGGGACAAGGAGCACTGAAGCTTTCTTT
d_gene: TRBD1; abundance: many; j_gene: TRBJ1-1; v_gene: TRBV12-3/TRBV12-4; CDR3aa: CASNPTGGLLEAFF; CDR3nt: TGTGCCAGCAACCCGACAGGGGGCCTTTTGGAAGCTTTCTTT
d_gene: TRBD2; abundance: NA; j_gene: TRBJ2-1; v_gene: TRBV4-1; CDR3aa: CASSLGLAGEEQFF; CDR3nt: TGCGCCAGCAGCTTGGGACTAGCGGGGGAGGAGCAGTTCTTC
d_gene: NA; abundance: few; j_gene: TRBJ1-2; v_gene: TRBV29-1; CDR3aa: CSVGNYGYTF; CDR3nt: TGCAGCGTTGGGAACTATGGCTACACCTTC
d_gene: NA; abundance: NA; j_gene: TRBJ1-2; v_gene: TRBV5-6; CDR3aa: CASGQSNYGYTF; CDR3nt: TGTGCCAGCGGACAGTCTAACTATGGCTACACCTTC
d_gene: NA; abundance: NA; j_gene: TRBJ1-2; v_gene: TRBV7-9; CDR3aa: CASSDTLTGTAYGYTF; CDR3nt: TGTGCCAGCAGCGACACCCTGACCGGGACGGCTTATGGCTACACCTTC
d_gene: NA; abundance: many; j_gene: TRBJ2-3; v_gene: TRBV28; CDR3aa: CASSLRQGLHTDTQYF; CDR3nt: TGTGCCAGCAGTTTAAGGCAGGGTCTCCACACAGATACGCAGTATTTT
d_gene: TRBD2; abundance: few; j_gene: TRBJ2-5; v_gene: TRBV11-1; CDR3aa: CASSTRGSGRATLQETQYF; CDR3nt: TGTGCCAGCAGCACCCGGGGTAGCGGGAGGGCAACACTCCAAGAGACCCAGTACTTC
d_gene: NA; abundance: few; j_gene: TRBJ2-1; v_gene: TRBV25-1; CDR3aa: CASSGQVLYNEQFF; CDR3nt: TGTGCCAGCAGTGGACAGGTCCTCTACAATGAGCAGTTCTTC